A selection of T cell receptor beta chains follows, all from one sample in a study of blood T cell repertoires in COVID-19. TCRdb keeps only in-frame clones here, not all; method: immunoSEQ multiplex PCR. The sample has about 280,000 clones; 88% are singletons. The source material was peripheral blood. These receptors all come from a man between 18 and 35 years old with active or convalescent COVID-19. The CDR3 runs from the conserved cysteine through the conserved F or W. Each record gives: V gene, clone size, J gene, D gene, CDR3 protein, CDR3 DNA. A D gene is named only where the DNA matches it firmly. Some rows mark clone size as missing; the rest say once, few, many or name a class of expanded clone.

>TRBV7-9|-|TRBJ2-3|-
CASSLGDREREDTQYF
TGTGCCAGCAGCTTAGGAGATCGGGAACGTGAGGATACGCAGTATTTT
>TRBV29-1|-|TRBJ1-1|-
CSVGAGGEAFF
TGCAGCGTTGGGGCGGGTGGTGAAGCTTTCTTT
>TRBV6-2/TRBV6-3|-|TRBJ2-7|TRBD1
CASSWGQGTYEQYF
TGTGCCAGCAGTTGGGGACAGGGGACCTACGAGCAGTACTTC
>TRBV20-1|-|TRBJ2-2|TRBD2
CSASTGLADGELFF
TGCAGTGCTAGTACGGGACTAGCGGACGGGGAGCTGTTTTTT
>TRBV29-1|few|TRBJ2-3|-
CSGGQTDTQYF
TGCAGCGGAGGACAGACAGATACGCAGTATTTT
>TRBV7-9|-|TRBJ1-2|-
CASSARANYGYTF
TGTGCCAGCAGCGCCCGGGCTAACTATGGCTACACCTTC
>TRBV5-1|-|TRBJ2-3|TRBD2
CASTRGDGTDTQYF
TGCGCCAGCACACGGGGGGATGGCACAGATACGCAGTATTTT
>TRBV2|-|TRBJ2-4|-
CASSELALAKNIQYF
TGTGCCAGCAGTGAACTAGCGTTAGCCAAAAACATTCAGTACTTC
>TRBV3-1/TRBV3-2|-|TRBJ1-2|-
CASSPRQRYGYTF
TGTGCCAGCAGCCCTAGACAGAGATATGGCTACACCTTC
>TRBV29-1|-|TRBJ1-1|-
CSHSRGEGTEAFF
TGCAGCCACTCCAGGGGAGAGGGCACTGAAGCTTTCTTT
>TRBV6-5|-|TRBJ2-2|-
CASRLAYTGELFF
TGTGCCAGCAGACTAGCTTACACCGGGGAGCTGTTTTTT
>TRBV27|-|TRBJ2-3|TRBD2
CASSSGGAMDTQYF
TGTGCCAGCAGTAGCGGGGGGGCGATGGATACGCAGTATTTT
>TRBV12-3/TRBV12-4|once|TRBJ1-1|-
CAPPRAPGPEAFF
TGTGCCCCCCCCAGGGCCCCTGGTCCTGAAGCTTTCTTT
>TRBV12-3/TRBV12-4|-|TRBJ1-1|-
CASSSTTEAFF
TGTGCCAGCAGTTCTACCACTGAAGCTTTCTTT
>TRBV19|-|TRBJ1-4|TRBD1
CASSGPRDRGRGEKLFF
TGTGCCAGTAGTGGACCCCGGGACAGGGGGCGCGGTGAAAAACTGTTTTTT
>TRBV2|-|TRBJ2-3|-
CASKYGGNTDTQYF
TGTGCCAGCAAGTACGGGGGAAACACAGATACGCAGTATTTT
>TRBV6-2/TRBV6-3|-|TRBJ2-1|-
CASSYNRENEQFF
TGTGCCAGCAGTTACAACAGGGAAAATGAGCAGTTCTTC
>TRBV7-9|once|TRBJ1-4|-
CASSLTANEKLFF
TGTGCCAGCAGCTTAACAGCTAATGAAAAACTGTTTTTT
>TRBV9|-|TRBJ2-5|TRBD2
CASSVASGEGETQYF
TGTGCCAGCAGCGTAGCTAGCGGGGAGGGAGAGACCCAGTACTTC
>TRBV3-1/TRBV3-2|-|TRBJ2-5|TRBD2
CASSTRKGGGETQYF
TGTGCCAGCAGCACCCGTAAGGGCGGGGGAGAGACCCAGTACTTC
>TRBV10-2|-|TRBJ1-3|TRBD1
CASSTGGSGNTIYF
TGCGCCAGCAGTACAGGGGGCAGTGGAAACACCATATATTTT
>TRBV6-4|once|TRBJ2-2|-
CASSDSQAGSGELFF
TGTGCCAGCAGTGACTCCCAGGCGGGGTCCGGGGAGCTGTTTTTT
>TRBV5-6|-|TRBJ2-3|-
CASSLGGHTDTQYF
TGTGCCAGCAGCTTGGGGGGGCACACAGATACGCAGTATTTT
>TRBV7-3|once|TRBJ2-2|TRBD2
CASRLTSSKTGELFF
TGTGCCAGCAGGCTGACTAGCTCCAAAACCGGGGAGCTGTTTTTT
>TRBV9|-|TRBJ2-5|-
CASSGPGSAETQYF
TGTGCCAGCAGCGGACCGGGATCCGCCGAGACCCAGTACTTC
>TRBV5-4|-|TRBJ1-1|TRBD1
CASSSGSRGQSNTEAFF
TGTGCCAGCAGCTCAGGGTCCCGGGGACAGTCGAACACTGAAGCTTTCTTT
>TRBV10-3|-|TRBJ2-1|TRBD1
CAISETYLGQYNEQFF
TGTGCCATCAGTGAAACCTATTTGGGACAGTACAATGAGCAGTTCTTC
>TRBV2|once|TRBJ2-5|TRBD1
CASRLTDRGATQYF
TGTGCCAGCAGGCTTACGGACAGGGGGGCGACCCAGTACTTC
>TRBV5-5|-|TRBJ1-3|TRBD1
CASSLSGGSGNTIYF
TGTGCCAGCAGCTTGTCAGGGGGCTCTGGAAACACCATATATTTT
>TRBV7-2|-|TRBJ1-6|TRBD1
CASRLDRASYNSPLHF
TGTGCCAGCAGATTAGACAGGGCCTCCTATAATTCACCCCTCCACTTT
>TRBV5-1|-|TRBJ1-1|TRBD1
CASGDSMNTEAFF
TGCGCCAGCGGGGACAGCATGAACACTGAAGCTTTCTTT
>TRBV2|-|TRBJ1-5|-
CASRRGRGVRSNQPQHF
TGTGCCAGCAGGAGGGGCCGGGGGGTGAGGAGCAATCAGCCCCAGCATTTT
>TRBV6-2/TRBV6-3|-|TRBJ2-3|TRBD2
CASSERGLTDTQYF
TGTGCCAGCAGTGAGCGGGGGTTAACAGATACGCAGTATTTT
>TRBV2|-|TRBJ2-3|TRBD1
CASRGQGLATDTQYF
TGTGCCAGCAGAGGACAGGGGTTAGCAACAGATACGCAGTATTTT
>TRBV5-4|-|TRBJ2-1|TRBD2
CASSSTGGAGNEQFF
TGTGCCAGCAGCTCAACGGGGGGGGCCGGCAATGAGCAGTTCTTC
>TRBV5-6|-|TRBJ1-1|-
CASSLLVTEAFF
TGTGCCAGCAGCTTGCTTGTCACTGAAGCTTTCTTT
>TRBV7-8|once|TRBJ1-1|TRBD1
CASSPLPTGKNTEAFF
TGTGCCAGCAGCCCGCTGCCGACAGGGAAGAACACTGAAGCTTTCTTT
>TRBV5-5|-|TRBJ2-6|-
CASSSTGTGANVLTF
TGTGCCAGCAGCTCTACAGGGACTGGGGCCAACGTCCTGACTTTC
>TRBV7-2|-|TRBJ2-1|TRBD2
CASELSEWAGGLYNEQFF
TGTGCCAGCGAACTTTCCGAGTGGGCGGGGGGGCTCTACAATGAGCAGTTCTTC
>TRBV4-3|-|TRBJ2-1|-
CASSHTESSYNEQFF
TGCGCCAGCAGCCACACAGAGTCCTCCTACAATGAGCAGTTCTTC
>TRBV2|-|TRBJ2-1|TRBD2
CASSVTGTSGYNEQFF
TGTGCCAGCAGTGTGACCGGGACTAGCGGTTACAATGAGCAGTTCTTC
>TRBV6-6|-|TRBJ1-5|-
CASSYHRINQPQHF
TGTGCCAGCAGTTACCACAGGATAAATCAGCCCCAGCATTTT
>TRBV2|-|TRBJ2-7|-
CASRDTRYEQYF
TGTGCCAGCAGGGACACGCGCTACGAGCAGTACTTC
>TRBV6-2/TRBV6-3|-|TRBJ1-6|TRBD1
CASSDRGSYNSPLHF
TGTGCCAGCAGCGACAGGGGATCCTATAATTCACCCCTCCACTTT
>TRBV10-1|-|TRBJ2-1|-
CASSARDSYNEQFF
TGCGCCAGCAGTGCCCGGGACTCGTACAATGAGCAGTTCTTC
>TRBV7-2|-|TRBJ1-2|-
CASSPSSWGHYGYTF
TGTGCCAGCAGCCCATCGAGCTGGGGCCACTATGGCTACACCTTC
>TRBV7-9|-|TRBJ1-4|TRBD1
CASSFPGQGQLFF
TGTGCCAGCAGCTTCCCAGGACAGGGACAACTGTTTTTT
>TRBV24-1|once|TRBJ1-2|TRBD1
CATSDAGTDNGYTF
TGTGCCACCAGTGATGCCGGGACAGATAATGGCTACACCTTC
>TRBV24-1|-|TRBJ1-1|-
CATFQNTEAFF
TGTGCCACCTTCCAGAACACTGAAGCTTTCTTT
>TRBV5-5|-|TRBJ1-4|TRBD1
CASGATGTGCEKLFF
TGTGCCAGCGGAGCAACCGGGACAGGGTGTGAAAAACTGTTTTTT
>TRBV2|-|TRBJ1-6|-
CASSDRRTNSPLHF
TGTGCCAGCAGTGATAGGAGGACTAATTCACCCCTCCACTTT
>TRBV19|once|TRBJ1-5|-
CASSIPTGINQPQHF
TGTGCCAGTAGTATTCCGACAGGAATTAATCAGCCCCAGCATTTT
>TRBV19|-|TRBJ1-2|-
CASTTHPFTSDGYTF
TGTGCCAGTACGACACACCCTTTCACTTCTGATGGCTACACCTTC
>TRBV15|-|TRBJ2-1|TRBD1
CATSRVTWTGYNEQFF
TGTGCCACCAGCAGAGTTACTTGGACAGGGTACAATGAGCAGTTCTTC
>TRBV18|once|TRBJ1-5|TRBD1
CASSPQGGQPQHF
TGTGCCAGCTCACCTCAGGGGGGTCAGCCCCAGCATTTT
>TRBV25-1|-|TRBJ1-5|-
CASSAGGNQPQHF
TGTGCCAGCAGTGCCGGGGGGAATCAGCCCCAGCATTTT
>TRBV6-5|-|TRBJ2-7|-
CASSTSGQGNYEQYF
-